This T cell receptor (beta chain) was obtained from a study of blood T cell repertoires in COVID-19. The wider study: Material from acute and convalescent COVID-19 was sourced from the United States, Italy and Spain. Sources were T cells, B-cell-depleted T cells, or PBMCs; the material itself was cDNA or gDNA.

V lost 4 bases and J 0 bases, leaving 10 bases between the germline ends. Germline CDR1 and CDR2: SQVTM and ANQGSEA. The CDR3 covers 14 residues. Authors' processing steps: By means of reference gene primer amplification, nucleated cell counts were estimated. TCRdb keeps only in-frame clones here, not all; method: immunoSEQ multiplex PCR. The V and J calls and clone size come from that table; D and trimming were worked out from the DNA. The sample yields under 350,000 clones, approximately 85% seen once. The sequence was collected from a woman between 65 and 79 years old with acute or convalescent COVID-19. Sequenced sample: peripheral blood. The chain employs TRBV29-1 and TRBJ2-1, with D possibly being TRBD2 (6 bases). The CDR3 sequence: CSVVGGTSYNEQFF. CDR3 coding DNA: TGCAGCGTTGTAGGAGGGACCTCCTACAATGAGCAGTTCTTC.